In its sample, the clone carrying this T cell receptor (beta chain) was seen once. This sample was taken from a study of cytomegalovirus exposure and HLA in healthy donors. V was trimmed by 0 bases and J by 3 bases, leaving 8 bases between them. Germline V gene lookup returns CDR1 MGHRA and CDR2 YSYEKL. CDR3 length: 14 residues. A multiplex PCR was run with 60 Vbeta primers and 13 Jbeta primers. Assay used: immunoSEQ multiplex PCR; TCRdb lists only in-frame clones, some missing. This table has about 200,000 clones, 80% to 90% appearing once. The TCR comes from a man aged 30 to 45 in good health and CMV-seronegative. Sequencing used PBMCs. The rearrangement links TRBV4-1 to TRBJ2-5; D is possibly TRBD1 (5 bases). CDR3 region: CASSQDVREETQYF. CDR3 nucleotide sequence: TGCGCCAGCAGCCAAGACGTCAGGGAAGAGACCCAGTACTTC.